This T cell receptor (beta chain) was sequenced for a study of blood T cell repertoires in COVID-19. As for the study in general: The study drew acute and convalescent COVID-19 samples from the United States, Italy and Spain.

The method was immunoSEQ multiplex PCR; TCRdb's version includes in-frame clones alone and lacks a portion of them. Of about 230,000 clones listed, around 86% are singletons. CDR3 length: 12 residues. Trimming cost V 7 bases and J 3 bases, with 6 bases left between them. The V gene's germline CDR1 is MDHEN and CDR2 SYDVKM. Across roughly 25 US areas, participants ranged in age from roughly 18 to 95 years. Recovery among Cohort 3 donors was established by two negative PCRs, clearance, or symptom resolution. The sequence came from a man younger than 30 who had recovered from COVID-19. Specimen: PBMCs or T cells enriched from blood (not recorded which). The chain uses TRBV28 and TRBJ1-4; D gene ambiguous. The DNA for the CDR3 is TGTGCCAGCAACGGGGCTAATGAAAAACTGTTTTTT. It specifies CASNGANEKLFF. The full variable domain, rest sourced from reference TRBV28 and TRBJ1-4, is DVKVTQSSRYLVKRTGEKVFLECVQDMDHENMFWYRQDPGLGLRLIYFSYDVKMKEKGDIPEGYSVSREKKERFSLILESASTNQTSMYLCASNGANEKLFFGSGTQLSVL.